This T cell receptor beta chain appears in the sequencing data of a study of blood T cell repertoires in COVID-19. Across the whole study: Nucleic acid was either cDNA or gDNA, and it came from T cells, B-cell-depleted T cells, or PBMCs.

This clone appeared a single time. The V end was cut by 4 bases, the J end by 0 bases, with 7 bases between. The germline V gene encodes CDR1 LGHDT and CDR2 YNNKEL (reference sequence). The CDR3 has 14 amino acids. Assay: immunoSEQ multiplex PCR; the TCRdb copy retains only in-frame clones and omits some. The data show tens of thousands of clones, with 90% seen just once and about 7.7% held by the top ten. The J gene is TRBJ1-3, the V gene TRBV3-1 (or the pseudogene TRBV3-2), with D possibly TRBD1 on 5 matching bases. Sequenced: peripheral blood. The sequence came from a woman aged 40-49 years with active COVID-19. The CDR3 here is CASSRGYSGNTIYF. The CDR3 coding sequence is TGTGCCAGCAGCCGGGGCTACTCTGGAAACACCATATATTTT.